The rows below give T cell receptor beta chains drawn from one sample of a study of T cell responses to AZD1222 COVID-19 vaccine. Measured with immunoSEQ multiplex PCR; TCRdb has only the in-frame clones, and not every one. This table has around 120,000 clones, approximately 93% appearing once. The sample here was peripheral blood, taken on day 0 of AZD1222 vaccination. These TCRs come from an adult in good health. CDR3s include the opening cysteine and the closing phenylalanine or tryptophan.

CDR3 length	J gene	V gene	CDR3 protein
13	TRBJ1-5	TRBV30	CALSSREDQPQHF
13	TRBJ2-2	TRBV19	CASSIGSSGELFF
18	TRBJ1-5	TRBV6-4	CASSSDGTPRYSNQPQHF
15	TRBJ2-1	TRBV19	CASTGTSGSYNEQFF
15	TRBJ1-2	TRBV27	CASSLRQEGYYGYTF
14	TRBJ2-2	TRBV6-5	CASSYASGTGELFF
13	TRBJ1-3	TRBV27	CASSRGPGNTIYF
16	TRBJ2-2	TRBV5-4	CASSLGPFRGTGELFF
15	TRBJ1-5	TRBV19	CASSPTGSANQPQHF
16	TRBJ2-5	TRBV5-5	CASSVGDYNLQETQYF
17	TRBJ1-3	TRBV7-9	CASSGTGPKLSGNTIYF
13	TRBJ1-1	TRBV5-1	CASSLEGNTEAFF
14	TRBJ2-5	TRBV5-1	CASRVQPSSETQYF
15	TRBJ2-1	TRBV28	CASSLTSGGYNEQFF
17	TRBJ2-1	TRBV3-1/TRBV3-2	CASSLLGLAGTYNEQFF
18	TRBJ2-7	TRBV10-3	CAISPGTSGRRTLREQYF
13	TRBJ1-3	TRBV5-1	CASSSVLGNTIYF
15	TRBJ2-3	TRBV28	CASNTRGPSTDTQYF
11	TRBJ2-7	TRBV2	CASSGRPEQYF
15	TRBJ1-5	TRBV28	CASSLPGISNQPQHF
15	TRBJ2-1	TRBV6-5	CASSFQGPSYNEQFF
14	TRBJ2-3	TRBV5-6	CASSFADRTDTQYF
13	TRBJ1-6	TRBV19	CASSEHTAGPLHF
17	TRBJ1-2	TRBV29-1	CSVIGTGRGESNYGYTF
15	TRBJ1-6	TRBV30	CAWSAPDAPFVPLHF
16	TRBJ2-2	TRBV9	CASSPRTSTDTGELFF
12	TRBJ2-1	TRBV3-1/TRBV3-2	CASSQVYNEQFF
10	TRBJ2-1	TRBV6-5	CATVYNEQFF
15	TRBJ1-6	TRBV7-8	CASSLAGLGNSPLHF
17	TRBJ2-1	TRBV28	CASSSSTSGRALNEQFF
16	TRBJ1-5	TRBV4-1	CASSPSRGRGNQPQHF
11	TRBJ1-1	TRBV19	CASSIWGGAFF
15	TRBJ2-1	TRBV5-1	CASSLASSSYNEQFF
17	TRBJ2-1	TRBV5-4	CASSPIYSTGPYNEQFF
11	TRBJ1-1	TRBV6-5	CASTRGTEAFF
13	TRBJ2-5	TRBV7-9	CASSSEGRGTQYF
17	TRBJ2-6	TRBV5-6	CASSWDRDFSGANVLTF
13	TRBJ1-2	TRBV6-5	CASSSLQGGGYTF
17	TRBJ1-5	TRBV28	CASSLGPPTGFNQPQHF
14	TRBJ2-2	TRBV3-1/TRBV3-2	CASSPRQFTGELFF
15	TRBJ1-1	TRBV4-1	CASSPFGQINTEAFF
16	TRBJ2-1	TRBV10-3	CAISYRGLAESNEQFF
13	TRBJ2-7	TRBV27	CASKPGSSYEQYF
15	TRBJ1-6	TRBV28	CASRPLVRRDSPLHF
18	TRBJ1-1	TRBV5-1	CASSLGQGVLRGGTEAFF
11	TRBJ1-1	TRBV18	CASSPGPEAFF